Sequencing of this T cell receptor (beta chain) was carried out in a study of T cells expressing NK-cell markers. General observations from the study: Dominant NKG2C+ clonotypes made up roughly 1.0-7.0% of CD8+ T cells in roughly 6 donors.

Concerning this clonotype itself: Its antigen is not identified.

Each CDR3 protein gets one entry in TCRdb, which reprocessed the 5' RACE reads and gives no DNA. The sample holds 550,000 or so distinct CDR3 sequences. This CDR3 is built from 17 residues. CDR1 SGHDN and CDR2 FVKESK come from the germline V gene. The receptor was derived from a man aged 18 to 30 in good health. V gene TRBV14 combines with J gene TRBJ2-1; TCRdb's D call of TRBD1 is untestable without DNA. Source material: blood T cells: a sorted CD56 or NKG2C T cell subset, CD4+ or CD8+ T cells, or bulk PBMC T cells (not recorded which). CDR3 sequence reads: CASSSPSGRGLYNEQFF.